This passage covers 24 T cell receptor beta chains from one sample sequenced in a study of T cell repertoires in cytomegalovirus infection. Their antigens remain unidentified. Via MiXCR, TCRdb re-called the reads, giving one row per CDR3 protein. The sample carries roughly 220,000 distinct CDR3 sequences, around 40% recorded once. The sample consisted of CD8+ T cells from cultured PBMCs, taken from culture after CMV antigen stimulation. These receptors came from a human donor in good health (CMV status not recorded). Some clones in this sample may be carry-over from other donors' samples.

This clonotype was seen ten or more times. This chain links TRBV7-3 with TRBJ2-5; 8 bases align to TRBD2. Germline V gives CDR1 SGHTA, CDR2 FQGTGA. With 3 bases clipped from V and 2 bases from J, the junction kept 2 bases outside the gene matches. CDR3 length: 14 amino acids. DNA of the CDR3: TGTGCCAGCAGCTTTATAGCGGGGCAAGAGACCCAGTACTTC. This translates into CASSFIAGQETQYF.

This clonotype was observed a handful of times. CDR3 DNA: TGTGCCAGCAGTTCCCCCGGGCCGGGACAGGCATACACCGGGGAGCTGTTTTTT. This gives the protein CASSSPGPGQAYTGELFF. This chain links TRBV28 with TRBJ2-2, with 8 bases that match TRBD1. This CDR3 has 18 amino acids. The germline CDR1 and CDR2 sequences are MDHEN and SYDVKM. V shed 4 bases, J shed 3 bases, and the junction held 13 bases outside the gene matches.

There are a few counts of this clonotype. V usage is TRBV6-6 and J usage is TRBJ2-7; D call uncertain. The V end lost 4 bases, the J end lost 0 bases, and 13 bases lay between the germline ends. CDR3 length: 15 amino acids. Germline CDR1 is MNHNY and CDR2 is SVGAGI (reference sequence). The DNA for the CDR3 is TGTGCCAGCAGTTCCTCCGTCTTCCTCTCCTACGAGCAGTACTTC. Protein: CASSSSVFLSYEQYF.

The table lists this clonotype with a few counts. This chain links TRBV11-3 with TRBJ2-1, with 7 bases fitting TRBD2. V was clipped by 3 bases and J by 2 bases; unmatched bases: 10. In germline, CDR1 is SGHNT, CDR2 YENEEA. The CDR3 is 17 residues long. The CDR3 here is CASSFPRTRGAYNEQFF. The CDR3 DNA reads TGTGCCAGCAGCTTTCCGCGGACTAGAGGGGCCTACAATGAGCAGTTCTTC.

The V and J genes are TRBV6-5 and TRBJ1-1; no reliable D call. The CDR3 is 17 amino acids. CDR1 is MNHEY and CDR2 is SVGAGI in the germline V gene. The ends were cut back, 6 bases at V and 4 bases at J, with 24 bases in the middle. The CDR3, as DNA: TGTGCCAGCAGCCTTACGGAACTCACCCTAAGGGCCACTGAAGCTTTCTTT. Translation gives CASSLTELTLRATEAFF.

The chain carries TRBV13 and TRBJ2-7; D not certain. The CDR3 sequence is 12 residues long. Germline V CDR1 and CDR2: PRHDT, FYEKMQ (reference sequence). The V end lost 5 bases, the J end lost 7 bases, and 12 bases lay between the germline ends. CDR3 DNA sequence: TGTGCCAGCAGCGCCTCGCGCTGGGAGCAGTACTTC. Its protein product is CASSASRWEQYF.

The chain combines TRBV10-3 with TRBJ2-5; D remains ambiguous. Germline CDR1 reads ENHRY; CDR2 reads SYGVKD. The CDR3 is 14 residues long. The V and J ends lost 3 bases and 0 bases respectively, with 8 bases between them. The CDR3 spells CAISDVGYQETQYF. For the CDR3, the DNA is TGTGCCATCAGTGACGTTGGGTACCAAGAGACCCAGTACTTC.

This chain joins TRBV7-9 and TRBJ2-5; D perhaps matches TRBD2 (6 bases). CDR1 and CDR2 from the germline V gene are SEHNR and FQNEAQ (reference sequence). The V end lost 4 bases, the J end lost 7 bases, and 19 bases lay between the germline ends. The length of the CDR3 is 15 residues. The CDR3 nucleotides are TGTGCCAGCAGCTCCCCAGCGCGGGACCCGGGGACCCAGTACTTC. Its translation is CASSSPARDPGTQYF.

The chain carries TRBV19 and TRBJ2-7; 9 positions match TRBD1. V dropped 3 bases and J dropped 2; count of bases not matched to a gene: 8. Germline CDR1 LNHDA, CDR2 SQIVND (reference sequence). The CDR3 runs to 16 residues. In nucleotides, the CDR3 is TGTGCCAGTAGTATTTTGAGGACAGGGGTGCCCTACGAGCAGTACTTC. This encodes CASSILRTGVPYEQYF.

The chain joins TRBV20-1 to TRBJ2-3, with 10 nucleotides matching TRBD2. The J segment lost 2 bases and the V segment lost 5 bases, leaving 4 bases of the junction unmatched. This CDR3 has 14 residues. The germline V gene has CDR1 DFQATT and CDR2 SNEGSKA (reference sequence). The CDR3 coding sequence is TGCAGTGCTCCGACTAGCGGGTTCACAGATACGCAGTATTTT. Translating gives CSAPTSGFTDTQYF.

The CDR3 sequence: CASSQLAGALTDTQYF. In DNA form, the CDR3 reads TGTGCCAGCAGCCAATTAGCGGGGGCCCTCACAGATACGCAGTATTTT. The chain recombines TRBV4-2 with TRBJ2-3, with 9 bases fitting TRBD2. J lost 2 bases, V lost 2 bases, and 5 bases had no gene match. In germline, CDR1 is LGHNA, CDR2 YNFKEQ. This CDR3 region has 16 residues.

The chain has TRBV20-1 and TRBJ1-1, with D uncertain. The germline V gene encodes CDR1 DFQATT and CDR2 SNEGSKA (reference sequence). V lost 0 bases, J lost 1 base, and 21 bases lay in between. This CDR3 spans 18 amino acids. The CDR3 region is CSARDQYRRRPSNTEAFF. CDR3 nucleotide sequence: TGCAGTGCTAGAGATCAGTACCGACGCAGGCCATCGAACACTGAAGCTTTCTTT.

This clonotype was detected only once. A read error may account for a junction end that differs from germline. The chain couples TRBV13 to TRBJ2-7; 7 positions match TRBD2. Germline V CDR1 and CDR2: PRHDT, FYEKMQ (reference sequence). This CDR3 contains 15 residues. CDR3 nucleotide sequence: TGTGCCAGCAGCTTAAGTAGGACTAGGATACACGAGCCGTACTTC. Its protein product is CASSLSRTRIHEPYF.

This clonotype showed up just a few times. CDR3 sequence: CASSLDPLSYNEQFF. As DNA, the CDR3 is TGTGCCAGCAGCTTAGATCCCCTTTCCTACAATGAGCAGTTCTTC. The V gene is TRBV11-3, the J gene TRBJ2-1, with no clear D. Germline V lookup: CDR1 SGHNT, CDR2 YENEEA. Trimming stripped 0 bases from V and 1 base from J, with 7 bases between. This CDR3 comprises 15 residues.

CDR3 region: CASSPEDSDNEQFF. The CDR3 bases are TGCGCCAGCAGCCCAGAGGACTCTGACAATGAGCAGTTCTTC. J is TRBJ2-1 and V is TRBV4-1; tentatively, D is TRBD2 (5 bases). The V gene's germline CDR1 is MGHRA and CDR2 YSYEKL. This CDR3 spans 14 amino acids. V lost 4 bases and J 5 bases, leaving 12 bases between the germline ends.

This chain connects TRBV29-1 to TRBJ2-1; 7 bases match TRBD1. Trimming took 8 bases from V and 7 from J; bases not matched to a gene: 14. The CDR3 extends over 14 amino acids. Germline V CDR1 and CDR2: SQVTM, ANQGSEA. The chain's CDR3 is CSSVLWDSLNEQFF. The CDR3, as DNA: TGCAGCTCCGTGTTGTGGGACAGCCTTAATGAGCAGTTCTTC.

This clonotype occurred a few times. The genes are TRBV7-3 and TRBJ2-7; D might be TRBD1 or TRBD2, each matching 5 bases. V lost 5 bases, J lost 5 bases, and 13 bases lay in between. Germline V gene lookup returns CDR1 SGHTA and CDR2 FQGTGA. This CDR3 region has 13 residues. The CDR3 DNA follows: TGTGCCAGCAGCGGGACGGACGGTCACGAGCAGTACTTC. Its protein product is CASSGTDGHEQYF.

Worth noting for this clonotype: A read error is possible here, since a much larger clone lies one base away. The J gene is TRBJ1-2, the V gene TRBV7-2; D ambiguous. The CDR3 is 13 amino acids. The germline V and J ends were trimmed by 3 bases and 3 bases, with 8 bases remaining between them. The germline V gene encodes CDR1 SGHTA and CDR2 FQGNSA. CDR3 bases: TGTGCCAGCAGCTTTAACCGGGACTATGGCTACACCTTC. This sequence encodes CASSFNRDYGYTF.

This clonotype was observed a few times. This rearrangement joins TRBV25-1 to TRBJ2-7, with unresolved D. Trimming shortened V by 10 bases and J by 5 bases, and 21 bases separated the two germline ends. CDR1 is MGHDK, CDR2 SYGVNS, per germline. The CDR3 is 14 amino acids. CDR3 protein: CATSQEGSRDEQYF. The CDR3 region has the DNA TGTGCCACCAGCCAGGAAGGGTCTCGGGACGAGCAGTACTTC.

This clonotype was found a few times. The V and J genes are TRBV19 and TRBJ2-7, with TRBD2 identical over 7 bases. J lost 4 bases, V lost 5 bases, and 8 bases had no gene match. Germline loops: CDR1 LNHDA, CDR2 SQIVND (reference sequence). The CDR3 length is 14 residues. CDR3 in DNA: TGTGCCAGTAGTGGCATAGCGGGTTCTTACGAGCAGTACTTC. The encoded protein is CASSGIAGSYEQYF.

This clonotype was recorded at least ten times. The chain recombines TRBV27 with TRBJ2-7; D perhaps matches TRBD2 (6 bases). CDR1 is MNHEY, CDR2 SMNVEV, per germline (reference sequence). The CDR3 is made up of 14 amino acids. Trimming pared 0 bases from V and 0 bases from J, leaving 6 bases between. CDR3 amino acids: CASSLSGGSYEQYF. The CDR3 nucleotides are TGTGCCAGCAGTTTATCGGGGGGCTCCTACGAGCAGTACTTC.

The CDR3 DNA is TGTGCCAGCAGTTCCGACCAGAACACTGAAGCTTTCTTT. Protein sequence: CASSSDQNTEAFF. The chain combines TRBV7-4 with TRBJ1-1, with D uncertain. This CDR3 is 13 amino acids long. Trimming cost V 6 bases and J 1 base, with 9 bases left between them. CDR1 is SGHVT and CDR2 is SQSDAQ in the germline V gene.

The gene calls are TRBV27 and TRBJ1-5; a possible D gene is TRBD1 (5 bases). The ends were cut back, 6 bases at V and 0 bases at J, with 12 bases in the middle. Germline CDR1 reads MNHEY; CDR2 reads SMNVEV (reference sequence). The CDR3 contains 15 residues. The CDR3 region has the DNA TGTGCCAGCAGGTCGGGACTGTATAGCAATCAGCCCCAGCATTTT. Translated, it gives CASRSGLYSNQPQHF.

V usage is TRBV12-3 or TRBV12-4 and J usage is TRBJ2-7, with D unresolved. V lost 1 base to trimming and J lost 5 bases, with 12 bases between them. CDR3 length: 14 amino acids. This chain's CDR3 is CASSLGGNSHEQYF. In nucleotides, the CDR3 is TGTGCCAGCAGTTTAGGTGGAAATAGCCACGAGCAGTACTTC.